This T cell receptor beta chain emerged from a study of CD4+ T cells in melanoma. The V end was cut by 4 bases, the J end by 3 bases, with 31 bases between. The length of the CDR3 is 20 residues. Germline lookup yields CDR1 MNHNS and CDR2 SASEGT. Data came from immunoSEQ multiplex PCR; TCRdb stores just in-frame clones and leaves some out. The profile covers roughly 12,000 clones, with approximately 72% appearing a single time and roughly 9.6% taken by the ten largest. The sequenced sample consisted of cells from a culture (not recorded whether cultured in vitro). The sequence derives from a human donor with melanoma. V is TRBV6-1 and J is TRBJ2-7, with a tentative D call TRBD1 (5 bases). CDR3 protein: CASSVRAAQMMSVRVYEQYF. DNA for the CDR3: TGTGCCAGCAGTGTCCGGGCAGCCCAAATGATGTCTGTCAGGGTCTACGAGCAGTACTTC.